The 9 T cell receptor beta chains given below trace back to one sample, sequenced in a study of identical twins. TCRdb independently ran MiXCR on the 5' RACE reads; one entry per CDR3 protein. The sample has about 720,000 distinct CDR3 sequences, about 20% seen once. The sample was also reused in another study, on T cells expressing NK-cell markers.

Sequenced: PBMCs. Source of these receptors: a woman between 18 and 29 years old in good health.

The chain is built from TRBV6-5 and TRBJ2-3, with D hard to call. Germline-derived CDR1 and CDR2 are MNHEY and SVGAGI. This CDR3 contains 15 residues. V lost 4 bases and J lost 0, with 11 bases in between. The CDR3 loop is CASSSVLTSTDTQYF. The CDR3 nucleotides read TGTGCCAGCAGTTCTGTCCTGACTAGCACAGATACGCAGTATTTT.

The rearrangement uses TRBV5-1 and TRBJ2-3, with 12 positions matching TRBD2. In germline, CDR1 is SGHRS, CDR2 YFSETQ. This CDR3 has 18 residues. Unmatched junction bases numbered 10, after V lost 3 bases and J lost 2 bases. As DNA, the CDR3 is TGCGCCAGCAGCTGGATGGCTCTAGCGGGAGGGACCACAGATACGCAGTATTTT. Protein sequence: CASSWMALAGGTTDTQYF.

The rearrangement uses TRBV7-2 and TRBJ1-5; D call uncertain. The CDR3 is made up of 13 amino acids. Germline CDR1 SGHTA, CDR2 FQGNSA. Trimming cost V 2 bases and J 7 bases, with 9 bases left between them. As DNA, the CDR3 is TGTGCCAGCAGCTTACGAGATACCCAGCCCCAGCATTTT. It specifies CASSLRDTQPQHF.

The chain is built from TRBV10-3 and TRBJ2-4; 7 bases line up with TRBD1. After removal of 4 bases from V and 8 bases from J, the junction contained 5 bases not matched to a gene. CDR1 ENHRY and CDR2 SYGVKD come from the germline V gene. The CDR3 consists of 13 residues. The CDR3 coding sequence is TGTGCCATCAGTGGGGGACAGAGGCACATTCAGTACTTC. Protein: CAISGGQRHIQYF.

There are a few counts of this clonotype. The chain is built from TRBV12-3 or TRBV12-4 and TRBJ1-4; TRBD1 might be the D (5 bases). CDR3 length: 13 residues. Trimming left V 3 bases short and J 13 bases short, with 15 bases between. The CDR3 loop is CASSFRAAFPLFF. As DNA, the CDR3 is TGTGCCAGCAGTTTCAGGGCCGCCTTCCCACTGTTTTTT.

V gene TRBV2 combines with J gene TRBJ2-1, with D possibly matching TRBD1 (6 bases). Germline V gene data show CDR1 as SNHLY and CDR2 as FYNNEI. CDR3 length: 13 residues. Between the trimmed V and J ends, which lost 9 bases and 1 base, there was a span of 10 bases. Here the CDR3 reads CASLQGSYNEQFF. CDR3 DNA: TGTGCCAGTTTACAGGGTTCCTACAATGAGCAGTTCTTC.

V and J are TRBV5-1 and TRBJ1-1, with D perhaps TRBD1 (5 bases). This CDR3 is built from 14 residues. CDR1 SGHRS and CDR2 YFSETQ come from the germline V gene. V was clipped by 4 bases and J by 8 bases, with 18 bases between them. The CDR3, as DNA: TGCGCCAGCAGCCATACCGACGGGGGGACCGAAGCTTTCTTT. This sequence encodes CASSHTDGGTEAFF.

In this sample, this clonotype turned up a few times. V and J are TRBV5-1 and TRBJ1-4; no definite D call. The V and J ends lost 0 bases and 7 bases respectively, with 10 bases between them. There are 14 residues in the CDR3. Germline V gene sequence: CDR1 SGHRS, CDR2 YFSETQ. CDR3: CASSLEGYGEKLFF. CDR3 sequence (DNA): TGCGCCAGCAGCTTGGAAGGGTATGGTGAAAAACTGTTTTTT.

This clonotype was recorded a few times. The chain is built from TRBV5-1 and TRBJ2-5, with D possibly matching TRBD2 (6 bases). The CDR3 runs 15 residues. V lost 4 bases to trimming and J lost 4 bases, with 17 bases between them. Per the germline V gene, CDR1 is SGHRS and CDR2 is YFSETQ. The CDR3: CASSPMAGLTETQYF. CDR3 sequence (DNA): TGCGCCAGCAGCCCTATGGCGGGACTGACAGAGACCCAGTACTTC. Full variable domain (missing parts from reference TRBV5-1 and TRBJ2-5): KAGVTQTPRYLIKTRGQQVTLSCSPISGHRSVSWYQQTPGQGLQFLFEYFSETQRNKGNFPGRFSGRQFSNSRSEMNVSTLELGDSALYLCASSPMAGLTETQYFGPGTRLLVL.